This TCR beta chain is from a study of neurological immune-mediated disorders (dated 2019 in TCRdb). With respect to the entire study: The study compared peripheral blood TCR-beta repertoires of HTLV-I-associated myelopathy (HAM/TSP) patients, multiple sclerosis patients and healthy controls using UMI-based sequencing. The roughly 99 TCR-beta libraries covered PBMC samples along with longitudinal samples, technical triplicates, and paired sorted CD4+ and CD8+ T-cell subsets. Of the approximately 68 subjects in the cohort, some 15 were HAM/TSP patients, 34 were multiple sclerosis patients, and some 20 were healthy controls. What the work shows at the level of the full study, not this receptor alone: No identical CDR3 amino acid sequences were found to be shared among expanded clones across subjects, suggesting that TCR-beta repertoires were private in all groups. The highest TCR clonal expansion was observed in HAM/TSP patients, whereas the lowest was observed in MS patients, even when compared with healthy controls.

Unsorted PBMC libraries were generated from 2 million PBMCs stored in RNAlater at -80 °C until RNA extraction. Peripheral blood was subjected to Ficoll-Hypaque density gradient centrifugation to isolate PBMCs, which were then cryopreserved in liquid nitrogen. There are many counts of this clonotype. No cognate antigen has been identified for it. The input lacks base qualities; no much larger clone sits a single base away. The trim is 3 bases for V and 2 bases for J, with a gap of 6 bases between the germline ends. The CDR3, from cysteine to phenylalanine, totals 12 residues. The DNA shown is the 36-base CDR3, in frame from base 1. The germline V gene encodes CDR1 SGHDT and CDR2 YYEEEE. To synthesize cDNA, template-switch 5'RACE was performed with a primer carrying a 10-nucleotide random unique molecular identifier so that each TCR transcript was tagged. Over 160 million TCR-beta sequences, covering 15-18 subjects, were produced in each sequencing run. Total RNA was extracted with the RNeasy kit. TCR-beta VDJ regions were amplified with primers for the TCR constant region and the 5'RACE anchor, using the KAPA Real-time Library Amplification kit. A first PCR added sample indexes and Illumina adaptors, after which a second PCR increased the library yield. After purification with Ampure beads, the TCR product of roughly 650 bp was size-selected on a 2% E-gel SizeSelection system. Before pooling, libraries had their quality checked on a Bioanalyzer, their concentration measured with Qubit, and their quantity determined with the Kapa Library Quantification kit. Paired-end 2 x 150 bp sequencing of the libraries was performed on an Illumina HiSeq 2500. To increase sequence diversity, 25-30% phiX was spiked into each library pool. The original pipeline was this. The UMI-based MiGEC pipeline processed quality-filtered reads and removed over 75% of raw TCR sequences during error correction. VDJ genes were aligned to IMGT germline references, and clonotypes were defined by unique CDR3 amino acid sequence plus V-J genes. Clonal expansion, Shannon diversity and CDR3 relatedness were evaluated with VDJtools (CalcPairwiseDistances, ClusterSamples), while phylogenetic trees were built in CLCbio workbench. Expanded clones were defined as having at least 8 unique UMIs, based on coefficient-of-variation modelling across technical triplicates. The public reads were run again by TCRdb, first through fastp at Q25 and then through MiXCR, and only productive beta chains were kept. For every CDR3 protein sequence, its rows merge into one entry that carries the most common genes and DNA. The V and J calls here are based on TCRdb, not the publication. The sample table contains 30,000 to 45,000 distinct CDR3 sequences; only one count was recorded for approximately 10% of them. The ten biggest clones cover approximately 6.9% of the sample.

Material: PBMCs. This clonotype was obtained from a woman in her twenties or thirties with HTLV-1-associated myelopathy (HAM/TSP). The sequence links TRBV5-6 to TRBJ2-7, with an unclear D gene assignment. The DNA sequence is given as TGTGCCAGCAGCTATAACCCCTACGAGCAGTACTTC. Protein translation: CASSYNPYEQYF.